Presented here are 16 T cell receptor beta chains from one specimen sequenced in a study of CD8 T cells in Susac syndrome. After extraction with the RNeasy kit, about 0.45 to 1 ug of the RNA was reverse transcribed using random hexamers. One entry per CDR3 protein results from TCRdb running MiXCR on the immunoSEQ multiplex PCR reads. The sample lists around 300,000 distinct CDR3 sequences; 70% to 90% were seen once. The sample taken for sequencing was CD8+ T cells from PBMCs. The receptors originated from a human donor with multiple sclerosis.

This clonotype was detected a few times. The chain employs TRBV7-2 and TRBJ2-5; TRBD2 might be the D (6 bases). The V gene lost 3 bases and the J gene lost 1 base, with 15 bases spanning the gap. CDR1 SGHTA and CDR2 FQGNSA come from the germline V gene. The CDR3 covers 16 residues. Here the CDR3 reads CASSFSSTSPQETQYF. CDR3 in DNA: TGTGCCAGCAGCTTTAGCTCGACTAGTCCCCAAGAGACCCAGTACTTC.

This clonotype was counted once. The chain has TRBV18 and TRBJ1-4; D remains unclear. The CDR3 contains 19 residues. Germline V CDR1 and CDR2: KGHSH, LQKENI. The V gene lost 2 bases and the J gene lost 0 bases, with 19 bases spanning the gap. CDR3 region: CASSPKEKSQTSTNEKLFF. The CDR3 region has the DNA TGTGCCAGCTCACCAAAAGAGAAAAGCCAGACCTCAACTAATGAAAAACTGTTTTTT.

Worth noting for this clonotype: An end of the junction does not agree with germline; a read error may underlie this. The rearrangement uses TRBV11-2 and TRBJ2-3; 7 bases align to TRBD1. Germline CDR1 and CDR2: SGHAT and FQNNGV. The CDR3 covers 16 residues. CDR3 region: CASSRRGQLSTDTQYF. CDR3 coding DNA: TGTGCCAGCAGCCGCAGGGGACAGCTTAGCACGGATACGCAGTATTTT.

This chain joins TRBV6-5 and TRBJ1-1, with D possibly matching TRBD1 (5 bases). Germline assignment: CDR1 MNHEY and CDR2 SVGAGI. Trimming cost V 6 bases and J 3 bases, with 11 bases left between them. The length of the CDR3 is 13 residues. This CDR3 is CASSTWGDTEAFF. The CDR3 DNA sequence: TGTGCCAGCAGCACCTGGGGGGACACTGAAGCTTTCTTT.

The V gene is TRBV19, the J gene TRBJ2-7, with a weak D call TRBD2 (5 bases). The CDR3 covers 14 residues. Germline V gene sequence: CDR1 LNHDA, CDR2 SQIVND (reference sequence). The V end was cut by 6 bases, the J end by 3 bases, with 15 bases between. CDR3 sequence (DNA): TGTGCCAGTAGCGCCGACGGGGAGATCTACGAGCAGTACTTC. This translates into CASSADGEIYEQYF.

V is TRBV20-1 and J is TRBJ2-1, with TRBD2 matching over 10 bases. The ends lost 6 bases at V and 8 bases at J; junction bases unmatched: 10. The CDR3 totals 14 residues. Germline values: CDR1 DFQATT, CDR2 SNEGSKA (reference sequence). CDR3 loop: CSAERALAGDEQFF. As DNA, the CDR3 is TGCAGTGCCGAGCGCGCCCTAGCGGGAGATGAGCAGTTCTTC.

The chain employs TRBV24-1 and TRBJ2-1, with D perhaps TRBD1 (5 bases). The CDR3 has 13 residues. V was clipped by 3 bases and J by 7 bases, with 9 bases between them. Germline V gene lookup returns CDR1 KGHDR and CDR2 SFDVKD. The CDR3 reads CATSDPGKNEQFF. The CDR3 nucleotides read TGTGCCACCAGTGATCCAGGGAAGAATGAGCAGTTCTTC.

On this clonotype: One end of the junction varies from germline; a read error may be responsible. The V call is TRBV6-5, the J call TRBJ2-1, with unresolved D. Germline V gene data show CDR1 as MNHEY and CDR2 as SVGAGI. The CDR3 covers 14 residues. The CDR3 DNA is TGTGCCAGCAGTACAGTAACCGGATTAAATGGGCAGTTCTTC. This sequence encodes CASSTVTGLNGQFF.

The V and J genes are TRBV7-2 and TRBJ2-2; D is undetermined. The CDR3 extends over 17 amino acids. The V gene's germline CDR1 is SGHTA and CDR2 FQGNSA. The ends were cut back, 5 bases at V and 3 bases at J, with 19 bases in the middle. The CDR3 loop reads CASSPSDVGPDTGELFF. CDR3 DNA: TGTGCCAGCAGCCCAAGCGATGTAGGGCCCGACACCGGGGAGCTGTTTTTT.

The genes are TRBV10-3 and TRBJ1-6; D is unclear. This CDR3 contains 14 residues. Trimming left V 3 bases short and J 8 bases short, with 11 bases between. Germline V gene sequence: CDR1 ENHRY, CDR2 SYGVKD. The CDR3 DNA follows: TGTGCCATCAGTGATGACAACCTCCATTCACCCCTCCACTTT. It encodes CAISDDNLHSPLHF.

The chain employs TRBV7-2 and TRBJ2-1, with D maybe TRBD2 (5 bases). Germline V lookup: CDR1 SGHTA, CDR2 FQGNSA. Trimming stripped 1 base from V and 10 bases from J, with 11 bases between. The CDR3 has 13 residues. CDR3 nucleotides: TGTGCCAGCAGCTTAGAGCTAGCCGGGGAGCAGTTCTTC. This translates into CASSLELAGEQFF.

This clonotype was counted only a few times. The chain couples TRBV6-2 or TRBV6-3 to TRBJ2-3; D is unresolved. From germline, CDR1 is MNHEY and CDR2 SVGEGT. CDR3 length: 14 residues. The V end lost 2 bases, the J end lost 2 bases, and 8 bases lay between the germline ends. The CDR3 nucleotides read TGTGCCAGCAGTTACCTGACCCACACAGATACGCAGTATTTT. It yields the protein CASSYLTHTDTQYF.

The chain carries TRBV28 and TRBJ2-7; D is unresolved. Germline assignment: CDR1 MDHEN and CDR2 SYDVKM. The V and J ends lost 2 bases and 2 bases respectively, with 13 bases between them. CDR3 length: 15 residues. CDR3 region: CASSLGVGSPYEQYF. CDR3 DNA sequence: TGTGCCAGCAGTTTAGGGGTAGGCAGCCCCTACGAGCAGTACTTC.

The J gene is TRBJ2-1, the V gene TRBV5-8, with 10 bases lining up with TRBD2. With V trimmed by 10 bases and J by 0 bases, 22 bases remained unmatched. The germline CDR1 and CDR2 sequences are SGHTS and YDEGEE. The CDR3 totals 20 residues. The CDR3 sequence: CARLALGRLAGVGSYNEQFF. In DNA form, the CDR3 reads TGTGCCCGCCTGGCCCTGGGGCGGCTAGCGGGAGTGGGCTCCTACAATGAGCAGTTCTTC.

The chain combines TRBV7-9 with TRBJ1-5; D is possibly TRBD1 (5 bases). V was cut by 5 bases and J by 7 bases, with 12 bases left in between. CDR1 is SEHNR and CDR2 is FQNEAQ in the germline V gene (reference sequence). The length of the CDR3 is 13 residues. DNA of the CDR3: TGTGCCAGCAGCCCCGTCGCAGGGCAGCCCCAGCATTTT. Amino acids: CASSPVAGQPQHF.

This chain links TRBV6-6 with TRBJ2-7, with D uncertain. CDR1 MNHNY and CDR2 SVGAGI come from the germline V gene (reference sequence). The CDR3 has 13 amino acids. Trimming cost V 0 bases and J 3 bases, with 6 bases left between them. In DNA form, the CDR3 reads TGTGCCAGCAGTTACTCCGACAACTACGAGCAGTACTTC. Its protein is CASSYSDNYEQYF.